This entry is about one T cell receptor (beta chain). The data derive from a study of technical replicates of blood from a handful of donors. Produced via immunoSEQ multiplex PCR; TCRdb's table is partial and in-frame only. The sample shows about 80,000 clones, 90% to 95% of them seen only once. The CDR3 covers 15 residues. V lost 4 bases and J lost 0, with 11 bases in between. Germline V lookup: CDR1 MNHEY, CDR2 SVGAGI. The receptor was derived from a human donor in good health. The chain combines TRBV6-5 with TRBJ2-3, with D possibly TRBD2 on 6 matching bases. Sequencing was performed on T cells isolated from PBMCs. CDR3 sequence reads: CASSFLATSTDTQYF. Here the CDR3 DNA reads TGTGCCAGCAGTTTTCTAGCGACTAGCACAGATACGCAGTATTTT.